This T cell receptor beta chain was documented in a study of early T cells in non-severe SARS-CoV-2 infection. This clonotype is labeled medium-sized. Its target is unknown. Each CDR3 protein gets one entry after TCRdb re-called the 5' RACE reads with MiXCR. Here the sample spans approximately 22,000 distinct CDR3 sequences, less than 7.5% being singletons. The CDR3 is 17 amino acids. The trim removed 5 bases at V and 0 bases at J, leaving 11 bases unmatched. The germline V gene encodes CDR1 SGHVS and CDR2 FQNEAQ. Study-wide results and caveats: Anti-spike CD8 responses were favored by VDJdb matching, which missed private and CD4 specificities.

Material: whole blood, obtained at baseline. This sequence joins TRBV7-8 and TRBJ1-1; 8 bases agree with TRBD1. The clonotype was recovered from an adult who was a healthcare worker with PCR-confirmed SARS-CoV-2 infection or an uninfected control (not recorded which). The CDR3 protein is CASSKTGAAPLNTEAFF. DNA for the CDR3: TGTGCCAGCAGCAAGACAGGGGCCGCCCCCTTGAACACTGAAGCTTTCTTT.